Each of the 8 T cell receptor beta chains below was sequenced from the same sample in a study of blood T cell repertoires in COVID-19. Repertoires were generated with immunoSEQ multiplex PCR, while TCRdb's copy carries only in-frame clones and drops some. The repertoire consists of almost 65,000 clones, with about 90% occurring once and the leading ten covering about 43%. Sequenced material: peripheral blood. The receptors shown here come from a woman aged 60-75 years with COVID-19, enrolled during active disease.

The chain has TRBV7-6 and TRBJ2-6; 9 nucleotides match TRBD1. This CDR3 region has 17 residues. The V segment lost 3 bases and the J segment 3 bases; nucleotides outside the gene matches: 6. CDR1 SGHVS and CDR2 FNYEAQ come from the germline V gene. Here the CDR3 DNA reads TGTGCCAGCAGCTTGGGGACAGGGCGTTTTGGGGCCAACGTCCTGACTTTC. Protein sequence: CASSLGTGRFGANVLTF.

The chain recombines TRBV15 with TRBJ2-2; unclear D gene. From germline, CDR1 is LNHNV and CDR2 YYDKDF (reference sequence). V was shortened by 0 bases and J by 6 bases, with 17 bases between the two germline ends. The CDR3 totals 17 residues. The CDR3 is CATSREFSNSVAGELFF. In DNA form, the CDR3 reads TGTGCCACCAGCAGAGAATTTAGCAACTCGGTCGCCGGGGAGCTGTTTTTT.

The V gene is TRBV7-9, the J gene TRBJ2-1, with D perhaps matching TRBD2 (7 bases). Trimming removed 4 bases at V and 8 bases at J, with 18 bases between. The germline gives CDR1 SEHNR, CDR2 FQNEAQ (reference sequence). There are 15 residues in the CDR3. The CDR3 DNA is TGTGCCAGCAGCTCCCGGGGGGCAGTAAGTGATGAGCAGTTCTTC. Amino acids: CASSSRGAVSDEQFF.

The V gene is TRBV5-1, the J gene TRBJ2-7, with 12 bases that match TRBD2. The V and J ends lost 0 bases and 3 bases, in that order; junction bases with no gene match: 4. The CDR3 extends over 16 amino acids. The V gene's germline CDR1 is SGHRS and CDR2 YFSETQ. CDR3 coding DNA: TGCGCCAGCAGCTTGGCCGCGGGACTAGCGGGCTACGAGCAGTACTTC. The encoded protein is CASSLAAGLAGYEQYF.

This chain joins TRBV2 and TRBJ2-5; 7 nucleotides match TRBD1. The length of the CDR3 is 14 residues. V lost 6 bases to trimming and J lost 4 bases; unmatched junction nucleotides: 8. The germline CDR1 and CDR2 sequences are SNHLY and FYNNEI. CDR3 sequence: CASRDTTGLETQYF. CDR3 coding DNA: TGTGCCAGCAGGGATACGACAGGGTTAGAGACCCAGTACTTC.

The rearrangement uses TRBV7-2 and TRBJ2-3; 7 nucleotides align to TRBD2. Germline lookup yields CDR1 SGHTA and CDR2 FQGNSA. The V segment lost 4 bases and the J segment 2 bases; nucleotides outside the gene matches: 3. The CDR3 totals 14 residues. CDR3 DNA sequence: TGTGCCAGCAGCTCGAGCGGGGCCACAGATACGCAGTATTTT. Translation gives CASSSSGATDTQYF.

This chain joins TRBV3-1 (or the pseudogene TRBV3-2) and TRBJ1-3, with D unclear. Germline CDR1 and CDR2: LGHDT and YNNKEL (reference sequence). This CDR3 comprises 14 residues. The V end lost 5 bases, the J end lost 0 bases, and 8 bases lay between the germline ends. The CDR3, as DNA: TGTGCCAGCAGCTTAACAGACTCTGGAAACACCATATATTTT. Translation gives CASSLTDSGNTIYF.

This clone was picked up one time. The V and J genes are TRBV4-3 and TRBJ2-7; the match to TRBD2 covers 15 bases. V dropped 3 bases and J dropped 0; count of bases not matched to a gene: 0. Per the germline V gene, CDR1 is LGHNA and CDR2 is YSLEER. The CDR3 is made up of 16 amino acids. The CDR3 sequence: CASSQGLAGGSYEQYF. CDR3 nucleotide sequence: TGCGCCAGCAGCCAGGGACTAGCGGGAGGCTCCTACGAGCAGTACTTC.